This TCR beta chain was sequenced in a study of blood T cell repertoires in COVID-19. The wider study: From T cells, B-cell-depleted T cells, or PBMCs came the material, which was cDNA or gDNA.

The assay was immunoSEQ multiplex PCR, and TCRdb's table has in-frame clones only and misses some. The table has about 160,000 clones, 77% seen once. This clone was found once. CDR3 size: 17 residues. Germline V lookup: CDR1 MNHEY, CDR2 SVGEGT. The J segment lost 7 bases and the V segment lost 4 bases, leaving 13 bases of the junction unmatched. The sample comprised peripheral blood. This receptor was identified in a man aged 65 to 85 with acute or convalescent COVID-19. This sequence joins TRBV6-2 or TRBV6-3 and TRBJ2-2; TRBD1 matches 9 bases. The CDR3 loop is CASSSWTGEASDGELFF. The CDR3 coding sequence is TGTGCCAGCAGTTCCTGGACAGGGGAAGCGAGTGACGGGGAGCTGTTTTTT.